The 22 T cell receptor beta chains below come from one sample, sequenced in a study of post-analysis software for immune sequencing data (dated by TCRdb to the mid-2010s). Their antigen targets remain unknown. Receptor libraries were prepared by PCR. The listed sequencing device is Illumina HiSeq 2500. To reduce PCR and sequencing biases, unique molecular identifiers were incorporated into the TCR beta cDNA libraries. TCRdb applied fastp at Q25 and MiXCR to the public reads, then kept only in-frame beta chains. Each entry merges the rows of one CDR3 protein and shows their most common DNA and genes. Within this sample are over 300,000 distinct CDR3 sequences, with less than 35% of them counted one time only. Roughly an eighth of the sample belongs to the ten largest clones. Overall study outcomes, separate from this receptor: Significantly higher frequencies in patients than in controls were found for several TRBV segments, including TRBV5-6, TRBV5-1 and TRBV20-1.

Sequencing input: blood. The receptor set was obtained from a girl aged 10 to 17 with multiple sclerosis.

This clonotype was seen more than once but under ten times. The chain links TRBV12-3 or TRBV12-4 to TRBJ2-7; D could derive from TRBD1 or TRBD2 (5 bases each). V gave up 6 bases and J gave up 7 bases, with 19 bases separating them. The CDR3 covers 14 residues. This CDR3 reads CASSTDTLEGEQYF. DNA for the CDR3: TGTGCCAGCAGCACAGACACCCTCGAGGGGGAGCAGTACTTC.

The chain links TRBV15 to TRBJ1-1; D gene ambiguous. The CDR3 is 13 amino acids. From germline, CDR1 is LNHNV and CDR2 YYDKDF (reference sequence). V was shortened by 3 bases and J by 4 bases, with 9 bases between the two germline ends. CDR3 DNA sequence: TGTGCCACCAGCAGGGACGCAACCACTGAAGCTTTCTTT. The encoded protein is CATSRDATTEAFF.

This clonotype appeared a few times. The chain carries TRBV6-6 and TRBJ2-3, with D possibly being TRBD2 (6 bases). V lost 6 bases and J 1 base, leaving 20 bases between the germline ends. Germline CDR1 is MNHNY and CDR2 is SVGAGI (reference sequence). This CDR3 comprises 17 residues. The CDR3 DNA sequence: TGTGCCAGCAGCCGGGACTTGAAAGGCTACCGCACAGATACGCAGTATTTT. It encodes CASSRDLKGYRTDTQYF.

This clonotype was picked up a small number of times. The rearrangement links TRBV7-9 to TRBJ1-1; 7 nucleotides line up with TRBD1. Trimming cost V 3 bases and J 5 bases; bases outside gene matches: 6. The CDR3 is 14 residues long. From germline, CDR1 is SEHNR and CDR2 FQNEAQ (reference sequence). The CDR3 coding sequence is TGTGCCAGCAGCTTGGGGCAGGGGGAGACTGAAGCTTTCTTT. Its translation is CASSLGQGETEAFF.

This rearrangement joins TRBV5-1 to TRBJ1-1, with TRBD1 matching 7 bases. The V segment lost 4 bases and the J segment 5 bases; nucleotides outside the gene matches: 11. The CDR3 extends over 15 amino acids. CDR1 is SGHRS and CDR2 is YFSETQ in the germline V gene. CDR3 amino acids: CASSLTSGGRTEAFF. CDR3 DNA: TGCGCCAGCAGCCTGACTTCAGGGGGGAGGACTGAAGCTTTCTTT.

The table lists this clonotype with a count of one. The V gene is TRBV20-1, the J gene TRBJ2-5, with TRBD2 matching over 7 bases. The DNA end is a closer match to TRBJ2-1, so the J assignment may be wrong. The CDR3 runs 17 residues. The V gene's germline CDR1 is DFQATT and CDR2 SNEGSKA (reference sequence). The CDR3 sequence is CSAKLLAGDGGQETQFF. The CDR3 DNA follows: TGCAGTGCTAAATTACTGGCGGGGGATGGTGGACAAGAGACCCAGTTCTTC.

This clonotype was recorded a few times. The CDR3: CASGLYGIEQFF. The CDR3 nucleotides read TGTGCTAGTGGTTTGTACGGAATTGAGCAGTTCTTC. The chain carries TRBV12-5 and TRBJ2-1; D remains unclear. Germline values: CDR1 LGHNT, CDR2 FRNRAP. There are 12 residues in the CDR3. V lost 2 bases, J lost 9 bases, and 8 bases lay in between.

The chain has TRBV9 and TRBJ1-1; D remains unclear. The CDR3 is 15 amino acids. V was shortened by 0 bases and J by 2 bases, with 11 bases between the two germline ends. Germline V gives CDR1 SGDLS, CDR2 YYNGEE. CDR3 residues: CASSVGLSPNTEAFF. The CDR3 coding sequence is TGTGCCAGCAGCGTAGGTCTCAGCCCAAACACTGAAGCTTTCTTT.

The chain joins TRBV5-1 to TRBJ1-4, with 7 bases that match TRBD1. The V segment lost 0 bases and the J segment 8 bases; nucleotides outside the gene matches: 1. Germline assignment: CDR1 SGHRS and CDR2 YFSETQ. The CDR3 covers 13 residues. CDR3 coding DNA: TGCGCCAGCAGCTTGGGACAGGGAGAAAAACTGTTTTTT. It specifies CASSLGQGEKLFF.

With respect to this clonotype: This clone may be a read error of a much larger clone one base away. This rearrangement joins TRBV9 to TRBJ2-2; 7 positions match TRBD1. The germline CDR1 and CDR2 sequences are SGDLS and YYNGEE. This CDR3 comprises 15 residues. CDR3 amino acids: CASNVGTVNTGELFF. CDR3 nucleotide sequence: TGTGCCAGCAACGTAGGGACAGTAAACACCGGGGAGCTGTTTTTT. The full variable domain, completed using reference TRBV9 and TRBJ2-2, is DSGVTQTPKHLITATGQRVTLRCSPRSGDLSVYWYQQSLDQGLQFLIQYYNGEERAKGNILERFSAQQFPDLHSELNLSSLELGDSALYFCASNVGTVNTGELFFGEGSRLTVL.

The genes are TRBV6-5 and TRBJ2-5; the D is unclear. The J call may be faulty, since TRBJ2-7 better matches the DNA end. CDR3 length: 14 residues. Germline loops: CDR1 MNHEY, CDR2 SVGAGI. This CDR3 is CASSYSTAQREQYF. The CDR3 nucleotides read TGTGCCAGCAGTTACTCGACGGCTCAGCGCGAGCAGTACTTC.

This chain links TRBV4-1 with TRBJ2-7; 11 nucleotides agree with TRBD2. Trimming removed 1 base from V and 6 bases from J; junction bases left unmatched: 11. The germline CDR1 and CDR2 sequences are MGHRA and YSYEKL. CDR3 length: 17 residues. CDR3 residues: CASSQVMATSGAFEQYF. CDR3 coding DNA: TGCGCCAGCAGCCAAGTAATGGCGACTAGCGGGGCCTTCGAGCAGTACTTC.

CDR3 nucleotides: TGTGCCAGCAGCAAAGGACTAGCGAGGACAGATACGCAGTATTTT. Its translation: CASSKGLARTDTQYF. This rearrangement joins TRBV21-1 to TRBJ2-3; the table gives TRBD2 as D, unverified against the DNA. TRBV21-1 is recorded as a pseudogene. The CDR3 is made up of 15 amino acids.

This chain links TRBV5-6 with TRBJ1-5, with D possibly TRBD1 on 6 matching bases. Germline V gene data show CDR1 as SGHDT and CDR2 as YYEEEE. CDR3 length: 15 residues. V dropped 4 bases and J dropped 4 bases, with 15 bases sitting between them. The CDR3 spells CASSAQGQPNQPQHF. CDR3 in DNA: TGTGCCAGCAGCGCCCAAGGACAGCCGAATCAGCCCCAGCATTTT. Looking up the rest from reference TRBV5-6 and TRBJ1-5 gives the full variable domain: DAGVTQSPTHLIKTRGQQVTLRCSPKSGHDTVSWYQQALGQGPQFIFQYYEEEERQRGNFPDRFSGHQFPNYSSELNVNALLLGDSALYLCASSAQGQPNQPQHFGDGTRLSIL.

The rearrangement links TRBV5-1 to TRBJ2-7, with D uncertain. The CDR3 has 15 amino acids. Deletions cut 3 bases from V and 8 bases from J, with 21 bases between. The germline CDR1 and CDR2 sequences are SGHRS and YFSETQ. The CDR3 is CASSSRTATHWQQYF. The CDR3 bases are TGCGCCAGCAGCTCACGGACGGCTACCCACTGGCAGCAGTACTTC.

This clonotype has only a few counts. Relative to the germline gene, one junction end is altered; a read error may explain this. The V call is TRBV12-3 or TRBV12-4, the J call TRBJ2-1; either TRBD1 or TRBD2 may supply D (5 bases each). CDR3 size: 17 residues. DNA of the CDR3: TGTGTCAGCAGTTTAGCGCTAAACCCGGGACCGGTAGATGAGCAGTTCTTC. Protein sequence: CVSSLALNPGPVDEQFF.

This clonotype was observed many times. V and J are TRBV7-9 and TRBJ2-5, with D perhaps given as TRBD1 or TRBD2 (6 bases each). The CDR3 loop spans 14 amino acids. V lost 7 bases and J 6 bases, leaving 18 bases between the germline ends. Germline V gene data show CDR1 as SEHNR and CDR2 as FQNEAQ (reference sequence). The CDR3 DNA reads TGTGCCAGCACCTCCTTAGGGGGGAGGCAGACCCAGTACTTC. This encodes CASTSLGGRQTQYF.

The rearrangement links TRBV7-6 to TRBJ2-3; no reliable D call. Germline CDR1 SGHVS, CDR2 FNYEAQ. The CDR3 consists of 14 residues. The V end was cut by 5 bases, the J end by 0 bases, with 9 bases between. The chain's CDR3 is CASSPLESTDTQYF. The CDR3 bases are TGTGCCAGCAGCCCTCTAGAGAGCACAGATACGCAGTATTTT.

This clonotype was detected once. The chain combines TRBV12-3 or TRBV12-4 with TRBJ2-2, with D possibly being TRBD1 or TRBD2 (5 bases each). The CDR3 has 15 residues. The V and J ends lost 6 bases and 6 bases respectively, with 17 bases between them. Written as DNA, the CDR3 is TGTGCCAGCAGCCGCCCCCCAGGGAGCGCCGGGGAGCTGTTTTTT. It specifies CASSRPPGSAGELFF.

The J gene is TRBJ2-1, the V gene TRBV29-1, with 8 bases aligning to TRBD2. Germline CDR1 and CDR2: SQVTM and ANQGSEA. V was pared by 8 bases and J by 10 bases, with 16 bases of the junction left unmatched. The CDR3 runs 14 residues. The chain's CDR3 is CSITGLGGPGEQFF. The CDR3 nucleotides read TGCAGCATCACGGGACTAGGGGGACCAGGCGAGCAGTTCTTC.

The chain links TRBV28 to TRBJ2-7; D may correspond to TRBD1 or TRBD2 (6 bases each). Judging by the DNA end, TRBJ2-5 fits better; the J call may be wrong. Germline V gene lookup returns CDR1 MDHEN and CDR2 SYDVKM. CDR3 length: 16 residues. The DNA for the CDR3 is TGTGCCAGCAGTTTGGGCGTCGGAGGGGGCCAAGAGACCCAGTACTTC. Its protein is CASSLGVGGGQETQYF.

The chain combines TRBV7-9 with TRBJ2-7; 9 nucleotides match TRBD1. Trimming took 6 bases from V and 5 from J; bases not matched to a gene: 11. The germline CDR1 and CDR2 sequences are SEHNR and FQNEAQ (reference sequence). The CDR3 length is 15 residues. The CDR3 nucleotides are TGTGCCAGCAGTTTTACCGGGACAGGGAGGAACGAGCAGTACTTC. It translates to CASSFTGTGRNEQYF.